This TCR beta chain emerged from a study of T cell changes during pregnancy in multiple sclerosis. This clone is labeled as medium-sized (0.01 to 0.1%). Additional DNA sequences in this sample encode the identical CDR3. Profiling relied on immunoSEQ multiplex PCR, and the TCRdb table lists in-frame clones only, not all of them. Of fewer than 35,000 clones in the sample, less than 95% were seen once. Germline trimming cut 3 bases from V and 4 bases from J; bases unmatched to any gene: 2. The CDR3 has 13 residues. Germline lookup yields CDR1 LNHDA and CDR2 SQIVND (reference sequence). The chain carries TRBV19 and TRBJ1-1; 7 bases line up with TRBD1. The sequence was obtained from a female donor with multiple sclerosis, enrolled in a pregnancy study. This sample comprised CD8+ T cells from peripheral blood mononuclear cells, obtained in the second trimester of pregnancy. The CDR3 DNA reads TGTGCCAGTAGTATTGGGACAGCCACTGAAGCTTTCTTT. This encodes CASSIGTATEAFF.